The next 27 T cell receptor beta chains were all read from a single sample in a study of beta chain features in type 1 diabetes. Of the isolated RNA, all was reverse transcribed, and so the sequenced material was expressed TCRB transcripts. Repertoires were generated with immunoSEQ multiplex PCR, while TCRdb's copy carries only in-frame clones and drops some. The repertoire includes hundreds of thousands of clones, approximately 12% of them detected once, and more than 0.015% sits in the top ten. The sample comprised naive CD4+ T cells from blood. These receptor sequences come from a man aged 18 to 29 in good health.

This clone was counted between two and nine times. The rearrangement uses TRBV29-1 and TRBJ2-3, with 10 bases fitting TRBD2. Germline trimming cut 3 bases from V and 0 bases from J; bases unmatched to any gene: 3. The length of the CDR3 is 15 residues. The germline V gene has CDR1 SQVTM and CDR2 ANQGSEA. CDR3 DNA sequence: TGCAGCGTTGATTGGACTAGCGGCAGCACAGATACGCAGTATTTT. Translating gives CSVDWTSGSTDTQYF.

The chain couples TRBV27 to TRBJ2-7; D perhaps matches TRBD2 (6 bases). The CDR3 consists of 15 residues. The V gene's germline CDR1 is MNHEY and CDR2 SMNVEV (reference sequence). The V end was cut by 5 bases, the J end by 0 bases, with 14 bases between. CDR3 amino acids: CASSPRGGNSYEQYF. CDR3 bases: TGTGCCAGCAGTCCCCGAGGCGGGAACTCCTACGAGCAGTACTTC.

The rearrangement uses TRBV30 and TRBJ1-6; tentatively, D is TRBD1 (5 bases). Trimming left V 6 bases short and J 3 bases short, with 18 bases between. The CDR3 is 16 residues long. CDR1 and CDR2 (germline): GTSNPN, SVGIG (reference sequence). CDR3 sequence (DNA): TGTGCCTGCCTTCGAGGGGAGGGACTCTATAATTCACCCCTCCACTTT. Translated: CACLRGEGLYNSPLHF.

This clone was seen a handful of times. The CDR3 bases are TGCGCCAGCAGCCCTGTTGGACTAGCGGGAGAAGGCGAGCAGTTCTTC. Encoded protein: CASSPVGLAGEGEQFF. This rearrangement joins TRBV5-1 to TRBJ2-1; TRBD2 matches at 13 bases. Germline CDR1 and CDR2: SGHRS and YFSETQ. This CDR3 comprises 16 residues. The junction had 11 bases not matched to a gene; V was cut back by 4 bases and J by 10 bases.

The chain combines TRBV28 with TRBJ2-7; D unresolved. The CDR3 contains 14 residues. Germline V gene sequence: CDR1 MDHEN, CDR2 SYDVKM. Trimming left V 5 bases short and J 5 bases short, with 16 bases between. CDR3 DNA: TGTGCCAGCAGTCCCCCTGGGCAGCTTAACGAGCAGTACTTC. Its protein is CASSPPGQLNEQYF.

The chain couples TRBV7-3 to TRBJ2-3; D gene unclear. V lost 2 bases and J 6 bases, leaving 21 bases between the germline ends. This CDR3 has 17 amino acids. Looked up from germline, CDR1 is SGHTA and CDR2 is FQGTGA. The CDR3 coding sequence is TGTGCCAGCAGCTTAGATACGAGCTACCCGCACGCGGATACGCAGTATTTT. It encodes CASSLDTSYPHADTQYF.

The CDR3 region has the DNA TGTGCCAGCAGCCGGGGACAGGCGAACACTGAAGCTTTCTTT. Encoded protein: CASSRGQANTEAFF. The rearrangement uses TRBV5-5 and TRBJ1-1, with 8 bases lining up with TRBD1. V lost 4 bases, J lost 1 base, and 3 bases stayed unmatched. The V gene's germline CDR1 is SGHKS and CDR2 YYEKEE (reference sequence). This CDR3 comprises 14 residues.

There are a few counts of this clone. Other DNA sequences from this sample encode an identical CDR3 as well. This chain joins TRBV29-1 and TRBJ1-1, with TRBD1 matching 10 bases. Germline-derived CDR1 and CDR2 are SQVTM and ANQGSEA. CDR3 length: 13 amino acids. V lost 5 bases and J lost 2; bases outside the gene matches: 2. CDR3 in amino acids: CSVRTGGNTEAFF. The CDR3 DNA sequence: TGCAGCGTTAGGACAGGGGGAAACACTGAAGCTTTCTTT.

This clone has a handful of counts. The chain links TRBV7-2 to TRBJ2-5; 10 nucleotides agree with TRBD1. This CDR3 comprises 14 residues. The J segment lost 6 bases and the V segment lost 4 bases, leaving 5 bases of the junction unmatched. CDR1 SGHTA and CDR2 FQGNSA come from the germline V gene. CDR3 region: CASSSTGGGQTQYF. As DNA, the CDR3 is TGTGCCAGCAGCTCGACAGGGGGCGGACAGACCCAGTACTTC.

V gene TRBV5-1 combines with J gene TRBJ2-7; D is perhaps TRBD1 (6 bases). This CDR3 comprises 14 residues. V was shortened by 0 bases and J by 3 bases, with 10 bases between the two germline ends. Germline V gives CDR1 SGHRS, CDR2 YFSETQ. In DNA form, the CDR3 reads TGCGCCAGCAGCTTGGGGACAGCCGGCTACGAGCAGTACTTC. Protein: CASSLGTAGYEQYF.

This clone has just a few counts. The chain carries TRBV9 and TRBJ2-7, with 8 bases fitting TRBD2. The CDR3 contains 14 residues. CDR1 and CDR2 from the germline V gene are SGDLS and YYNGEE. Losses at the gene ends were 1 base for V and 6 bases for J; bases not matched to a gene: 6. The CDR3: CASSVLAGFSEQYF. DNA for the CDR3: TGTGCCAGCAGCGTATTAGCGGGATTCTCCGAGCAGTACTTC.

The chain joins TRBV4-3 to TRBJ2-3, with 9 bases matching TRBD1. The germline gives CDR1 LGHNA, CDR2 YSLEER. This CDR3 contains 17 residues. After removal of 1 base from V and 5 bases from J, the junction contained 10 bases not matched to a gene. The CDR3 DNA sequence: TGCGCCAGCAGCCAAGCCTTTACAGGGGGCGCCCTAGATACGCAGTATTTT. Residues: CASSQAFTGGALDTQYF.

This clone occurred a few times. The V gene is TRBV7-9, the J gene TRBJ2-7, with 8 bases lining up with TRBD1. CDR3 length: 13 amino acids. In germline, CDR1 is SEHNR, CDR2 FQNEAQ (reference sequence). With V trimmed by 6 bases and J by 3 bases, 4 bases remained unmatched. In DNA, the CDR3 is TGTGCCAGCAGGAGAACAGGGGGCTACGAGCAGTACTTC. Translation gives CASRRTGGYEQYF.

V gene TRBV29-1 combines with J gene TRBJ2-7; 8 bases line up with TRBD1. Germline V gives CDR1 SQVTM, CDR2 ANQGSEA. CDR3 size: 15 residues. J was trimmed by 0 bases and V by 1 base; bases with no gene match: 5. CDR3 DNA sequence: TGCAGCGTTGAAGGGCGGACAGGGAGCTCCTACGAGCAGTACTTC. Its protein is CSVEGRTGSSYEQYF.

This chain joins TRBV18 and TRBJ2-7; D may be TRBD2 (6 bases). Germline CDR1 and CDR2: KGHSH and LQKENI. This CDR3 has 16 residues. The V gene lost 5 bases and the J gene lost 7 bases, with 24 bases spanning the gap. Here the CDR3 DNA reads TGTGCCAGCTCATCGGGAGTCGGAGGGTTGGGGCTAGAGCAGTACTTC. Translated, it gives CASSSGVGGLGLEQYF.

V usage is TRBV7-9 and J usage is TRBJ2-3; TRBD2 aligns across 13 bases. The length of the CDR3 is 13 residues. Trimming cost V 5 bases and J 9 bases; bases outside gene matches: 2. Germline CDR1 SEHNR, CDR2 FQNEAQ (reference sequence). For the CDR3, the DNA is TGTGCCAGCAGCCTGGGACTAGCGGGAACGCAGTATTTT. As protein: CASSLGLAGTQYF.

This chain connects TRBV5-1 to TRBJ2-5; TRBD2 matches at 8 bases. CDR3 size: 15 residues. Germline lookup yields CDR1 SGHRS and CDR2 YFSETQ. Germline trimming cut 0 bases from V and 3 bases from J; bases unmatched to any gene: 4. CDR3 loop: CASSLGGSGEETQYF. The CDR3 DNA follows: TGCGCCAGCAGCTTGGGGGGTAGCGGGGAAGAGACCCAGTACTTC.

This clone was recorded a few times. At one end, the junction sequence differs from germline, possibly due to a read error. This chain links TRBV15 with TRBJ2-3; D ambiguous. The germline V gene encodes CDR1 LNHNV and CDR2 YYDKDF (reference sequence). This CDR3 is built from 13 residues. The CDR3 loop is CATTRLFTDTQYF. In nucleotides, the CDR3 is TGTGCCACCACCAGACTGTTCACAGATACGCAGTATTTT.

This clone turned up a few times. The genes are TRBV6-6 and TRBJ2-7; 7 nucleotides match TRBD1. The CDR3 length is 12 residues. With 5 bases clipped from V and 3 bases from J, the junction kept 1 base outside the gene matches. Germline assignment: CDR1 MNHNY and CDR2 SVGAGI (reference sequence). The CDR3 bases are TGTGCCAGCAGTACAGGGGACTACGAGCAGTACTTC. Its protein is CASSTGDYEQYF.

This sequence joins TRBV7-2 and TRBJ2-1, with 10 bases fitting TRBD2. J lost 7 bases, V lost 1 base, and 7 bases had no gene match. The CDR3 contains 16 residues. CDR1 is SGHTA, CDR2 FQGNSA, per germline. CDR3 sequence: CASSLVRLAGANEQFF. CDR3 sequence (DNA): TGTGCCAGCAGCTTAGTCCGGCTAGCGGGAGCTAATGAGCAGTTCTTC.

The chain employs TRBV5-4 and TRBJ2-3, with D tentatively TRBD2 (6 bases). Trimming shortened V by 7 bases and J by 5 bases, and 17 bases separated the two germline ends. The CDR3 loop spans 14 amino acids. Germline values: CDR1 SGHNT, CDR2 YYREEE (reference sequence). CDR3 amino acids: CASDRDSNLDTQYF. CDR3 bases: TGTGCCAGCGACCGGGACTCAAACCTAGATACGCAGTATTTT.

This clone turned up a few times. The chain combines TRBV7-2 with TRBJ2-7, with 10 positions matching TRBD1. Germline-derived CDR1 and CDR2 are SGHTA and FQGNSA. CDR3 length equals 14 residues. The V and J ends lost 5 bases and 4 bases, in that order; junction bases with no gene match: 5. The CDR3, as DNA: TGTGCCAGCAGCGTAGACAGGGGGCTGTACGAGCAGTACTTC. It specifies CASSVDRGLYEQYF.

This clone has only a few counts. The V and J genes are TRBV28 and TRBJ2-2; D perhaps matches TRBD2 (6 bases). Germline CDR1 is MDHEN and CDR2 is SYDVKM. V lost 5 bases to trimming and J lost 4 bases, with 17 bases between them. The CDR3 is made up of 16 amino acids. CDR3 DNA: TGTGCCAGCAGTACGCCGCCCCGGGGGACCACCGGGGAGCTGTTTTTT. It specifies CASSTPPRGTTGELFF.

The rearrangement uses TRBV2 and TRBJ2-1, with 7 bases matching TRBD1. The germline V gene has CDR1 SNHLY and CDR2 FYNNEI. J lost 0 bases, V lost 6 bases, and 2 bases had no gene match. The CDR3 length is 14 residues. CDR3 sequence (DNA): TGTGCCAGCAGGGGGGACAGCTCCTACAATGAGCAGTTCTTC. This encodes CASRGDSSYNEQFF.

This chain joins TRBV30 and TRBJ1-4; D possibly corresponds to TRBD1 (6 bases). The V end was cut by 7 bases, the J end by 4 bases, with 13 bases between. CDR1 and CDR2 from the germline V gene are GTSNPN and SVGIG (reference sequence). This CDR3 spans 13 amino acids. In DNA, the CDR3 is TGTGCCTTATTGCAGGGGATTAATGAAAAACTGTTTTTT. Translated: CALLQGINEKLFF.

V usage is TRBV5-4 and J usage is TRBJ2-2, with 7 bases lining up with TRBD2. Germline-derived CDR1 and CDR2 are SGHNT and YYREEE (reference sequence). V was pared by 4 bases and J by 6 bases, with 6 bases of the junction left unmatched. The CDR3 length is 14 residues. This CDR3 reads CASSAKTSSGELFF. The DNA for the CDR3 is TGTGCCAGCAGCGCCAAGACTAGCTCCGGGGAGCTGTTTTTT.

Comment on this clone: The same CDR3 also results from other DNA sequences found in this sample. The chain combines TRBV7-2 with TRBJ2-7; 10 bases agree with TRBD1. Germline V gene sequence: CDR1 SGHTA, CDR2 FQGNSA. This CDR3 region has 15 residues. J gave up 3 bases and V 5 bases, and 7 bases lay outside the gene matches. The CDR3 is CASSPRQGAGYEQYF. The CDR3 region has the DNA TGTGCCAGCAGCCCCCGACAGGGGGCGGGCTACGAGCAGTACTTC.